This TCR beta chain comes out of a study of T-cell memory formation after mild COVID-19. Using its own MiXCR run on the 5' RACE reads, TCRdb lists one record per CDR3 protein. Of just over 200,000 distinct CDR3 sequences listed, 7.5% to 10% are singletons. The CDR3 is 17 residues long. Germline V gene data show CDR1 as LGHNA and CDR2 as YNFKEQ. Between the trimmed V and J ends, which lost 3 bases and 0 bases, there was a span of 15 bases. The rearrangement links TRBV4-2 to TRBJ1-3, with D possibly TRBD1 on 6 matching bases. The sample was PBMCs or a T cell subset sorted from them (not recorded which). The TCR comes from a man younger than 35 who had mild COVID-19 (a few samples of this study predate the infection). Cell type and time point are not known. DNA for the CDR3: TGTGCCAGCAGCCATTCCTTAGGGACAAGCTCTGGAAACACCATATATTTT. Amino acids: CASSHSLGTSSGNTIYF.